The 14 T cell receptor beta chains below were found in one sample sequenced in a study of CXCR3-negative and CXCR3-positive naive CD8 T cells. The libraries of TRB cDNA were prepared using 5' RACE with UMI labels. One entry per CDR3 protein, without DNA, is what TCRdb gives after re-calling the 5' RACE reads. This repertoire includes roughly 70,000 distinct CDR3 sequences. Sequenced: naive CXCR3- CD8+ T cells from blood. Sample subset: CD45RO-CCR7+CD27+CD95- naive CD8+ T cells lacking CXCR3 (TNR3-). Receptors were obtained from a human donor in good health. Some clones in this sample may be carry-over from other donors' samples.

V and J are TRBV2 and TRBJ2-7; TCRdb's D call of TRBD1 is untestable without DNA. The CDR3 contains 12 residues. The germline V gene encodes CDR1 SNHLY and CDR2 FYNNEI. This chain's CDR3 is CASRGTGGEQYF. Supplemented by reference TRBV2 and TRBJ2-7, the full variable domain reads EPEVTQTPSHQVTQMGQEVILRCVPISNHLYFYWYRQILGQKVEFLVSFYNNEISEKSEIFDDQFSVERPDGSNFTLKIRSTKLEDSAMYFCASRGTGGEQYFGPGTRLTVT.

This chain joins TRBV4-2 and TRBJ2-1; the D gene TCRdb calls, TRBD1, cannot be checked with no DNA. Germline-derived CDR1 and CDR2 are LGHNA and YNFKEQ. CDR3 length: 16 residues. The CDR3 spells CASSQEPAGAGNEQFF.

CDR3 in amino acids: CASSLDGGSAYEQYF. This chain uses TRBV7-6 with TRBJ2-7; TCRdb calls TRBD1, which cannot be checked without DNA. The CDR3 extends over 15 amino acids. Germline-derived CDR1 and CDR2 are SGHVS and FNYEAQ.

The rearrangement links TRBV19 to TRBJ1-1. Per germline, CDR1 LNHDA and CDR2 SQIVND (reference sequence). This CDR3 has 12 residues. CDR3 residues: CASSRMNTEAFF. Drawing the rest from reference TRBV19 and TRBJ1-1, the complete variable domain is DGGITQSPKYLFRKEGQNVTLSCEQNLNHDAMYWYRQDPGQGLRLIYYSQIVNDFQKGDIAEGYSVSREKKESFPLTVTSAQKNPTAFYLCASSRMNTEAFFGQGTRLTVV.

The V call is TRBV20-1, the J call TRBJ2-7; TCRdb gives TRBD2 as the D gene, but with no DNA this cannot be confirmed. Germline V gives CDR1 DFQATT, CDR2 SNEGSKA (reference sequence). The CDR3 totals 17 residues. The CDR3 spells CSARDPTSGRARNEQYF.

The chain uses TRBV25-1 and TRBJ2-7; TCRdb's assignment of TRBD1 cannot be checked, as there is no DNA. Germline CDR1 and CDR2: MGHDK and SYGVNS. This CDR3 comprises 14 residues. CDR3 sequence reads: CASSAWGQDYEQYF.

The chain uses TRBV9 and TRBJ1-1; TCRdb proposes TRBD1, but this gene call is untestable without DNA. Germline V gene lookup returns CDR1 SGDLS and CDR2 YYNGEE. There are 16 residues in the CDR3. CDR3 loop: CASSVGQGFGAAEAFF.

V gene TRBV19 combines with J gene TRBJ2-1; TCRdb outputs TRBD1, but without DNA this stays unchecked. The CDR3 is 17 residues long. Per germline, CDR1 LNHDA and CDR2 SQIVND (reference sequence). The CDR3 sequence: CASSIDRGTGDYNEQFF.

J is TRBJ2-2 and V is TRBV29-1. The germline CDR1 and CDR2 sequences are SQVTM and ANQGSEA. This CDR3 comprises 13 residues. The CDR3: CSAGGANTGELFF.

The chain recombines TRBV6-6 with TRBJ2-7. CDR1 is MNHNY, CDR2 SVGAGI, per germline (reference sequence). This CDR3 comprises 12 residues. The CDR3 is CASSERSYEQYF.

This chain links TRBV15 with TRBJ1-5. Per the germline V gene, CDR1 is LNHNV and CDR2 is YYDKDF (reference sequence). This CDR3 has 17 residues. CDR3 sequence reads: CATSRDWNGDSNQPQHF.

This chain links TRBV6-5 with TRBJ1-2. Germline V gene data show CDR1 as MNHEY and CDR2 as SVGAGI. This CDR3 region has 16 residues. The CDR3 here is CASSYLVLDLNYGYTF.

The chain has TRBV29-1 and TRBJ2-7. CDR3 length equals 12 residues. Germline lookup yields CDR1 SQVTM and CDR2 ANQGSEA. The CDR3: CSVEDTEDEQYF.

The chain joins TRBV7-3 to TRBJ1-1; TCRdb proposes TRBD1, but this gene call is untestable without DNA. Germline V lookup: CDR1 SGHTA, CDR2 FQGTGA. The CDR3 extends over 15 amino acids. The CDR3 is CASSPQGQGSTEAFF.